This T cell receptor (beta chain) emerged from a study of shared clonotypes between healthy human individuals (dated by TCRdb to the early 2020s). For context, the study as a whole: A few men and two women, aged 18 to 49 years, made up the cohort. For each donor, CD4 naive and CD4 memory were each given three plates, CD8 naive was given two plates, and CD8 memory was given one plate. To estimate repertoire size and how much clonotype sharing occurs between individuals, the study deeply sequenced the blood TCR repertoires of several healthy adults. To increase sequencing depth and limit assay-specific biases, TCR repertoire library preparation and sequencing were carried out by different laboratories using diverse techniques. Leukapheresis yielded between about 0.9 and 9.5 billion PBMCs per donor. Beyond this particular receptor, the publication reports: Only blood was sampled, and tissue TCR repertoires likely differ from those in blood. Estimated clonotype richness was generally larger for naive than for memory subsets. When a handful of donors were compared, the shared fraction of clonotypes was approximately 5% for naive CD4, more than 3% for naive CD8, 2% to 2.5% for memory CD4, and 0.35% to 0.4% for memory CD8. Incomplete sequencing was indicated by rarefaction of sorted-subset datasets, despite the large sequencing depth. Based on pairwise subsampling, the degree of clonotype sharing among donors was expected to be affected by sequencing depth. The small number of donors limited the genetic and exposure-history diversity represented. Clonotypes shared by all four sorted-subset donors showed higher generation probabilities than non-shared clonotypes.

Using the deep immunoSEQ assay, TCR CDR3 regions were amplified from genomic DNA by multiplex PCR. For each cell subset, the extracted genomic DNA was distributed evenly across all wells of several immunoSEQ 96-well plates, and each plate served as one replicate. Each replicate PCR for sorted subsets received about 220 ng genomic DNA, equal to roughly 29,000 T cell genomes. Purified libraries were quantified with a Qubit 3.0 fluorometer, sized on a Bioanalyzer 2100, and re-quantified with the KAPA Library Quantification kit. Each immunoSEQ 96-well plate was sequenced on its own single-read 150-cycle Illumina NextSeq 550 flow cell. The authors' analysis ran thus. The immunoSEQ output contained only junctional sequences without quality scores, so filtering could not match that applied to full-length reads. Sequences were annotated with PyIR, a Python wrapper for IgBLAST v1.9, using IMGT germline references to assign V/J genes and CDR3. Reads were removed for weak V/J assignments (E-value above 1e-6), missing CDR3, stop codons, out-of-frame junctions, or ambiguous translated residues. V3J clonotypes were defined as sequences sharing an identical inferred V gene, J gene, and CDR3 amino acid sequence. To compute the percentage overlap between repertoires, the number of shared unique clonotypes was divided by the size of the smaller repertoire. Repertoire richness was assessed with RTK rarefaction, the Chao1 estimator, and Recon v2.1 estimates of unobserved clonotypes. Generation probabilities were computed with OLGA for all TCRbeta clonotypes obtained by the gDNA method from a handful of donors. This immuneACCESS table, as held by TCRdb, lists in-frame sequences with V and J called but not all clones. Of the missing ones, under half trace to an unresolved V gene in checked studies; the others have no known cause. Clone size and the V and J calls come from that table; the DNA yielded D and trimming. The table for this sample lists nearly 1 million clones; approximately 80% of them were counted only once. The ten largest clones represent about 1.5% of the sample.

As concerns this clone: Its antigen is unknown. Base quality data are lacking; no much larger clone is found one base away.

Healthy HIV-negative adults with no recently reported acute infections or vaccinations were included as donors. All donors were Caucasian adults living in Nashville, Tennessee, USA. CD4+ T cells were enriched through magnetic negative selection, after which naive cells were positively selected on CD45RA and the remaining negative fraction served as the memory subset. Blood was collected by leukapheresis, and PBMCs were isolated by Ficoll-Histopaque density gradient centrifugation and then cryopreserved in liquid nitrogen vapor phase. Purity and quantity of every magnetically sorted T cell population were checked by analytical flow cytometry. Each sorted fraction had its genomic DNA isolated and then quantified by UV absorbance on a Nanodrop 2000c. Spanning cysteine to phenylalanine, the CDR3 consists of 15 amino acids. Just the 45-base CDR3 DNA is kept, in frame starting at base 1. The V end loses 3 bases and the J end loses 2 bases, and a stretch of 12 bases separates them. The germline V gene (reference sequence) provides CDR1 LNHDA and CDR2 SQIVND.

The source material was memory CD4+ T cells sorted from blood. The cell subset or site label here, explained by the study, means: CD45RA-negative fraction. The chain uses TRBV19 and TRBJ2-3; TRBD2 is possibly the D segment (5 matching bases). The receptor comes from a man aged 18 to 30 in good health. The DNA sequence follows: TGTGCCAGTAGTATTAAATCCGGGAACACAGATACGCAGTATTTT. Its protein is CASSIKSGNTDTQYF. With the rest looked up from the reference TRBV19 and TRBJ2-3 genes rather than sequenced, the full variable domain is DGGITQSPKYLFRKEGQNVTLSCEQNLNHDAMYWYRQDPGQGLRLIYYSQIVNDFQKGDIAEGYSVSREKKESFPLTVTSAQKNPTAFYLCASSIKSGNTDTQYFGPGTRLTVL.